These 15 T cell receptor beta chains were sequenced from one sample in a study of T cell repertoires in cytomegalovirus infection. TCRdb used MiXCR to reprocess the reads, holding one entry per CDR3 protein. The sample contains roughly 69,000 distinct CDR3 sequences, about 26% of which appear only once. Their antigen targets remain unknown. Sequenced material: CD8+ T cells from cultured PBMCs, taken from culture after CMV antigen stimulation. The receptors were gathered from a human donor in good health (CMV status not recorded). Some clones in this sample may be carry-over from other donors' samples.

V and J are TRBV27 and TRBJ2-5; D gene uncertain. Trimming stripped 2 bases from V and 2 bases from J, with 6 bases between. The CDR3 runs 13 residues. The germline gives CDR1 MNHEY, CDR2 SMNVEV (reference sequence). The CDR3 protein is CASSLSVQETQYF. The CDR3 nucleotides are TGTGCCAGCAGTTTAAGCGTACAAGAGACCCAGTACTTC.

The rearrangement joins TRBV20-1 to TRBJ1-2; maybe TRBD1 (6 bases). The V gene lost 3 bases and the J gene lost 1 base, with 18 bases spanning the gap. Germline-derived CDR1 and CDR2 are DFQATT and SNEGSKA (reference sequence). CDR3 length: 16 residues. CDR3: CSASASDRSSNYGYTF. CDR3 DNA sequence: TGCAGTGCTAGCGCCTCTGACAGGTCCAGTAACTATGGCTACACCTTC.

The chain uses TRBV12-5 and TRBJ2-1; D not resolved. The ends were cut back, 2 bases at V and 4 bases at J, with 6 bases in the middle. Germline V CDR1 and CDR2: LGHNT, FRNRAP. The CDR3 has 13 residues. This CDR3 reads CASGLFGYNEQFF. The CDR3 DNA reads TGTGCTAGTGGTTTGTTCGGTTACAATGAGCAGTTCTTC.

This clonotype was seen a handful of times. The CDR3 protein is CASSLGDVDTQYF. DNA of the CDR3: TGTGCCAGCAGCTTGGGCGACGTGGATACGCAGTATTTT. The chain uses TRBV7-6 and TRBJ2-3; D ambiguous. Per germline, CDR1 SGHVS and CDR2 FNYEAQ. The CDR3 totals 13 residues. V was clipped by 3 bases and J by 6 bases, with 10 bases between them.

This clonotype was seen ten or more times. This sequence joins TRBV12-3 or TRBV12-4 and TRBJ2-5, with 10 nucleotides matching TRBD2. The J segment lost 5 bases and the V segment lost 2 bases, leaving 5 bases of the junction unmatched. This CDR3 region has 15 residues. The chain's CDR3 is CASSLSAGGRETQYF. CDR3 DNA: TGTGCCAGCAGTTTATCAGCGGGGGGGCGGGAGACCCAGTACTTC.

The rearrangement links TRBV12-3 or TRBV12-4 to TRBJ2-3, with 12 bases lining up with TRBD2. V dropped 5 bases and J dropped 5; count of bases not matched to a gene: 8. The CDR3 sequence is 16 residues long. CDR3 DNA: TGTGCCAGCAGTCTTACGACTAGCGGGAGTCGAGATACGCAGTATTTT. This encodes CASSLTTSGSRDTQYF.

This clonotype was observed a few times. The V gene is TRBV20-1, the J gene TRBJ2-3; D gene ambiguous. Germline lookup yields CDR1 DFQATT and CDR2 SNEGSKA (reference sequence). The germline V and J ends were trimmed by 5 bases and 0 bases, with 15 bases remaining between them. The CDR3 consists of 15 residues. The CDR3 DNA reads TGCAGTGCTCTTAAGGCCAGACCAAGCACAGATACGCAGTATTTT. It encodes CSALKARPSTDTQYF.

J is TRBJ2-1 and V is TRBV4-3; 11 bases fit TRBD2. With 4 bases clipped from V and 5 bases from J, the junction kept 4 bases outside the gene matches. Germline V CDR1 and CDR2: LGHNA, YSLEER. The CDR3 spans 15 residues. The CDR3 loop is CASSPGLAGNNEQFF. Written as DNA, the CDR3 is TGCGCCAGCAGCCCAGGACTAGCGGGTAACAATGAGCAGTTCTTC.

The chain joins TRBV6-1 to TRBJ2-7; D gene uncertain. The CDR3 has 15 residues. Per germline, CDR1 MNHNS and CDR2 SASEGT. V dropped 0 bases and J dropped 3 bases, with 12 bases sitting between them. The CDR3 region has the DNA TGTGCCAGCAGTGAAGCGCTTCGACCGGACTACGAGCAGTACTTC. It encodes CASSEALRPDYEQYF.

The chain uses TRBV30 and TRBJ2-7; no firm D call. The CDR3 totals 12 residues. Germline V gene lookup returns CDR1 GTSNPN and CDR2 SVGIG (reference sequence). The V end was cut by 1 base, the J end by 2 bases, with 6 bases between. The CDR3 DNA follows: TGTGCCTGGAGTGCAGGAGCCTACGAGCAGTACTTC. It specifies CAWSAGAYEQYF.

Only a few counts were recorded for this clonotype. This chain joins TRBV29-1 and TRBJ2-7; 7 nucleotides agree with TRBD1. In germline, CDR1 is SQVTM, CDR2 ANQGSEA. The CDR3 spans 12 residues. Germline trimming cut 4 bases from V and 3 bases from J; bases unmatched to any gene: 3. The CDR3 bases are TGCAGCGTTGCCGGGACAGTCTACGAGCAGTACTTC. This translates into CSVAGTVYEQYF.

This clonotype was seen more than once but under ten times. The chain links TRBV7-9 to TRBJ2-1, with D possibly being TRBD2 (5 bases). The germline gives CDR1 SEHNR, CDR2 FQNEAQ (reference sequence). The CDR3 extends over 12 amino acids. The V gene lost 3 bases and the J gene lost 7 bases, with 7 bases spanning the gap. The CDR3, as DNA: TGTGCCAGCAGCTTTAGAGGGAATGAGCAGTTCTTC. This gives the protein CASSFRGNEQFF. Supplemented by reference TRBV7-9 and TRBJ2-1, the full variable domain reads DTGVSQNPRHKITKRGQNVTFRCDPISEHNRLYWYRQTLGQGPEFLTYFQNEAQLEKSRLLSDRFSAERPKGSFSTLEIQRTEQGDSAMYLCASSFRGNEQFFGPGTRLTVL.

This chain links TRBV19 with TRBJ2-3; D call uncertain. The germline V gene has CDR1 LNHDA and CDR2 SQIVND (reference sequence). V lost 5 bases and J 0 bases, leaving 6 bases between the germline ends. This CDR3 has 13 residues. CDR3 protein: CASSPVSTDTQYF. In nucleotides, the CDR3 is TGTGCCAGTAGTCCTGTTAGCACAGATACGCAGTATTTT.

The V gene is TRBV5-6, the J gene TRBJ2-7, with 7 positions matching TRBD2. This CDR3 is built from 15 residues. CDR1 is SGHDT, CDR2 YYEEEE, per germline. Trimming at V came to 0 bases and at J to 5 bases, leaving 8 bases not matched to a gene. The CDR3, as DNA: TGTGCCAGCAGCTTGGGAGTTGGGGGAGGGCACGAGCAGTACTTC. As protein: CASSLGVGGGHEQYF. The whole variable domain, remainder taken from reference TRBV5-6 and TRBJ2-7, is DAGVTQSPTHLIKTRGQQVTLRCSPKSGHDTVSWYQQALGQGPQFIFQYYEEEERQRGNFPDRFSGHQFPNYSSELNVNALLLGDSALYLCASSLGVGGGHEQYFGPGTRLTVT.

This clonotype was picked up a small number of times. This rearrangement joins TRBV6-1 to TRBJ1-1, with 7 nucleotides matching TRBD1. Germline V lookup: CDR1 MNHNS, CDR2 SASEGT. V trimming: 8 bases; J trimming: 4 bases; junction bases outside the gene matches: 7. The CDR3 has 13 amino acids. CDR3 residues: CASWGSGGTEAFF. The CDR3 DNA sequence: TGTGCCAGCTGGGGATCAGGGGGCACTGAAGCTTTCTTT.